This TCR beta chain originates from a study of CD8+ T cells in alopecia areata. Once RNA had been extracted, it was reverse transcribed into cDNA to act as the sequencing template. Some clones are missing from TCRdb's copy, which holds only in-frame ones; the method was immunoSEQ multiplex PCR. The table lists 110,000 or so clones, 35% to 40% of them singletons. The V gene end was trimmed by 5 bases and the J gene end by 7 bases; junction bases not matched to a gene: 10. This CDR3 is built from 15 residues. Germline V lookup: CDR1 SNHLY, CDR2 FYNNEI. The clonotype was recovered from a human donor with alopecia areata. The chain combines TRBV2 with TRBJ2-1; 8 bases agree with TRBD1. The sequenced material came from CD4+ T cells sorted from blood. CDR3 DNA: TGTGCCAGCAGTCTTCAGGGCAGGGGGCCGAATGAGCAGTTCTTC. This gives the protein CASSLQGRGPNEQFF.